What follows are 31 T cell receptor beta chains derived from one specimen sequenced in a study of T cell responses to AZD1222 COVID-19 vaccine (dated by TCRdb to the early 2020s). The time point label of this sample denotes: baseline before first vaccination. The library came from the immunoSEQ multiplex PCR assay. TCRdb took over this immuneACCESS table, retaining in-frame rearrangements with V and J assigned. Such tables are incomplete; in checked studies, under half of the missing clones stem from an unresolved V gene, and the remainder is unexplained. This sample gives about 110,000 clones in total; roughly 84% of them show up just once. Of the sample, around 3.2% falls within the top ten clones. The material sequenced was peripheral blood, taken on day 0 of AZD1222 vaccination. The receptors were gathered from an adult in good health.

This clone was detected only a few times. The J gene is TRBJ2-7, the V gene TRBV5-6; D is unresolved. V was cut by 1 base and J by 6 bases, with 14 bases left in between. Germline-derived CDR1 and CDR2 are SGHDT and YYEEEE. This CDR3 has 14 amino acids. The CDR3, as DNA: TGTGCCAGCAGCTTGTGGCTCCCACCCACCGAGCAGTACTTC. Translated: CASSLWLPPTEQYF.

This clone occurred a few times. This same CDR3 is encoded by further DNA sequences in the sample. The rearrangement links TRBV5-1 to TRBJ1-1; 8 positions match TRBD1. The CDR3 contains 14 residues. CDR1 is SGHRS and CDR2 is YFSETQ in the germline V gene. The ends lost 2 bases at V and 3 bases at J; junction bases unmatched: 3. For the CDR3, the DNA is TGCGCCAGCAGCTTTGGACAGGGAGACACTGAAGCTTTCTTT. Translating it yields CASSFGQGDTEAFF. Complete variable domain (other parts from reference TRBV5-1 and TRBJ1-1): KAGVTQTPRYLIKTRGQQVTLSCSPISGHRSVSWYQQTPGQGLQFLFEYFSETQRNKGNFPGRFSGRQFSNSRSEMNVSTLELGDSALYLCASSFGQGDTEAFFGQGTRLTVV.

The rearrangement uses TRBV14 and TRBJ2-7, with 11 bases lining up with TRBD2. This CDR3 has 16 residues. Trimming at V came to 5 bases and at J to 4 bases, leaving 10 bases not matched to a gene. The germline V gene has CDR1 SGHDN and CDR2 FVKESK. The CDR3 spells CASSGDLAGGRYEQYF. CDR3 nucleotide sequence: TGTGCCAGCAGCGGAGACTTAGCGGGGGGGCGGTACGAGCAGTACTTC.

The chain joins TRBV6-2 or TRBV6-3 to TRBJ2-1; D gene uncertain. The CDR3 has 15 amino acids. V was pared by 1 base and J by 0 bases, with 7 bases between. Per germline, CDR1 MNHEY and CDR2 SVGEGT. CDR3 in amino acids: CASSYWAGSYNEQFF. The CDR3 bases are TGTGCCAGCAGTTACTGGGCAGGCTCCTACAATGAGCAGTTCTTC.

Details on this clone: One junction end does not reproduce the germline sequence, and a read error may be involved. The gene calls are TRBV6-6 and TRBJ1-2, with D perhaps matching TRBD1 (5 bases). CDR1 MNHNY and CDR2 SVGAGI come from the germline V gene (reference sequence). This CDR3 contains 13 residues. The CDR3 nucleotides are TGTGCCAGCAGTCCATGGGACGGAAATGGCTACATCTTC. Translated, it gives CASSPWDGNGYIF.

V is TRBV7-2 and J is TRBJ1-4, with D maybe TRBD1 (5 bases). V lost 1 base and J lost 7, with 13 bases in between. The germline V gene encodes CDR1 SGHTA and CDR2 FQGNSA. CDR3 length equals 15 residues. CDR3 DNA sequence: TGTGCCAGCAGCTTAGTCGCGGGGCTAAGTGAAAAACTGTTTTTT. It codes for CASSLVAGLSEKLFF.

This clone was seen only a few times. J is TRBJ1-1 and V is TRBV24-1; tentative D call: TRBD1 (5 bases). This CDR3 comprises 13 residues. The germline CDR1 and CDR2 sequences are KGHDR and SFDVKD. Trimming stripped 4 bases from V and 11 bases from J, with 16 bases between. CDR3 nucleotides: TGTGCCACCAGTGACGGGACCTCACGGGGGGCTTTCTTT. It encodes CATSDGTSRGAFF.

The V call is TRBV11-3, the J call TRBJ2-1, with D possibly being TRBD1 (5 bases). CDR1 is SGHNT, CDR2 YENEEA, per germline. V was clipped by 1 base and J by 7 bases, with 8 bases between them. This CDR3 has 13 residues. This chain's CDR3 is CASSLAGYNEQFF. The CDR3, as DNA: TGTGCCAGCAGCTTAGCAGGGTATAATGAGCAGTTCTTC.

This rearrangement joins TRBV7-6 to TRBJ2-2; D is possibly TRBD1 or TRBD2 (5 bases each). Deletions cut 7 bases from V and 13 bases from J, with 16 bases between. CDR3 size: 12 residues. In germline, CDR1 is SGHVS, CDR2 FNYEAQ. CDR3 sequence (DNA): TGTGCCAGCAACCGAGAGGGGCAGGTGCTGTTTTTT. It is translated as CASNREGQVLFF.

The J gene is TRBJ1-5, the V gene TRBV5-4, with a possible D match to TRBD1 (5 bases). CDR3 size: 14 residues. V lost 2 bases, J lost 6 bases, and 12 bases lay in between. Per germline, CDR1 SGHNT and CDR2 YYREEE (reference sequence). The CDR3 is CASSLSVGAQPQHF. The CDR3, as DNA: TGTGCCAGCAGCTTATCGGTAGGGGCTCAGCCCCAGCATTTT.

V usage is TRBV7-2 and J usage is TRBJ2-3, with a tentative D call TRBD2 (5 bases). V dropped 4 bases and J dropped 0 bases, with 8 bases sitting between them. Looked up from germline, CDR1 is SGHTA and CDR2 is FQGNSA. This CDR3 is 14 amino acids long. Written as DNA, the CDR3 is TGTGCCAGCAGCTCCCGGACTAGCACAGATACGCAGTATTTT. As protein: CASSSRTSTDTQYF.

About this clone: The germline gene is not matched at one end of the junction; a read error may be the cause. This CDR3 is also generated by other DNA sequences in the sample. The chain links TRBV30 to TRBJ1-5; a possible D gene is TRBD1 (6 bases). This CDR3 comprises 13 residues. Germline CDR1 reads GTSNPN; CDR2 reads SVGIG (reference sequence). In nucleotides, the CDR3 is TGTGCCTGGAGTCTCGGGGGCAACCAGCCCCAGCATTTT. Protein product: CAWSLGGNQPQHF.

The rearrangement uses TRBV7-2 and TRBJ1-4; D is possibly TRBD1 (5 bases). Trimming removed 5 bases from V and 5 bases from J, with 15 bases in between. The germline V gene encodes CDR1 SGHTA and CDR2 FQGNSA. This CDR3 spans 15 amino acids. The CDR3 loop reads CASSPNSGRNEKLFF. The DNA of the CDR3 is TGTGCCAGCAGCCCTAACTCAGGGAGGAATGAAAAACTGTTTTTT.

The J gene is TRBJ2-7, the V gene TRBV6-5, with D possibly TRBD2 on 5 matching bases. The CDR3 has 13 residues. Germline assignment: CDR1 MNHEY and CDR2 SVGAGI. V gave up 6 bases and J gave up 3 bases, with 12 bases separating them. CDR3 sequence: CASRRGPGYEQYF. CDR3 DNA: TGTGCCAGCAGACGGGGTCCAGGCTACGAGCAGTACTTC.

The CDR3 coding sequence is TGTGCCAGCAGCTTTGGGGACCCTAGCACAGATACGCAGTATTTT. Residues: CASSFGDPSTDTQYF. The chain couples TRBV5-6 to TRBJ2-3, with D tentatively TRBD1 or TRBD2 (5 bases each). This CDR3 region has 15 residues. Germline V CDR1 and CDR2: SGHDT, YYEEEE. V lost 2 bases and J lost 0, with 10 bases in between.

This CDR3 reads CASSEAASGGPDTQYF. CDR3 sequence (DNA): TGTGCCAGCAGTGAAGCAGCTAGCGGGGGGCCCGATACGCAGTATTTT. This chain connects TRBV2 to TRBJ2-3, with 11 nucleotides matching TRBD2. Looked up from germline, CDR1 is SNHLY and CDR2 is FYNNEI. The CDR3 is 16 amino acids. V gave up 0 bases and J gave up 6 bases; unmatched junction bases: 5.

This rearrangement joins TRBV28 to TRBJ1-3; D is ambiguous. V lost 8 bases and J lost 2, with 13 bases in between. Germline CDR1 reads MDHEN; CDR2 reads SYDVKM. This CDR3 has 14 residues. The CDR3 loop reads CASVPHSAGNTIYF. DNA of the CDR3: TGTGCCAGCGTTCCCCATTCGGCTGGAAACACCATATATTTT.

The chain couples TRBV28 to TRBJ1-1, with D perhaps matching TRBD1 (5 bases). The length of the CDR3 is 14 residues. Germline loops: CDR1 MDHEN, CDR2 SYDVKM. Trimming cost V 10 bases and J 0 bases, with 15 bases left between them. The CDR3 region has the DNA TGTGCCACCACTCCAGGGTCCCTGAACACTGAAGCTTTCTTT. This gives the protein CATTPGSLNTEAFF.

This chain connects TRBV5-1 to TRBJ1-6; D ambiguous. V lost 0 bases and J lost 4, with 8 bases in between. The CDR3 covers 15 residues. Germline V gene data show CDR1 as SGHRS and CDR2 as YFSETQ. In DNA, the CDR3 is TGCGCCAGCAGCTTGGTAGGAGATTATAATTCACCCCTCCACTTT. This gives the protein CASSLVGDYNSPLHF.

The chain links TRBV4-2 to TRBJ2-5; 9 bases match TRBD2. The CDR3 spans 17 residues. The trim removed 1 base at V and 1 base at J, leaving 7 bases unmatched. CDR1 and CDR2 (germline): LGHNA, YNFKEQ. The CDR3 sequence: CASSQVEAGGLQETQYF. CDR3 sequence (DNA): TGTGCCAGCAGCCAAGTTGAAGCGGGGGGCCTCCAAGAGACCCAGTACTTC.

This chain joins TRBV19 and TRBJ2-3, with 10 nucleotides matching TRBD1. Germline V gives CDR1 LNHDA, CDR2 SQIVND (reference sequence). The V gene end was trimmed by 3 bases and the J gene end by 3 bases; junction bases not matched to a gene: 3. The CDR3 is 15 residues long. For the CDR3, the DNA is TGTGCCAGTAGTATTGGGGACAGGGGTACAGATACGCAGTATTTT. It specifies CASSIGDRGTDTQYF.

This clone has only one observation. This chain uses TRBV6-2 or TRBV6-3 with TRBJ2-2; 9 bases agree with TRBD1. The CDR3 length is 16 residues. Germline values: CDR1 MNHEY, CDR2 SVGEGT. J was trimmed by 6 bases and V by 6 bases; bases with no gene match: 11. This chain's CDR3 is CASSEDRGVGAGELFF. CDR3 nucleotides: TGTGCCAGCAGCGAGGACAGGGGCGTGGGAGCCGGGGAGCTGTTTTTT.

The V gene is TRBV27, the J gene TRBJ1-1; D gene uncertain. The V and J ends lost 3 bases and 1 base respectively, with 6 bases between them. The CDR3 length is 13 residues. Germline CDR1 and CDR2: MNHEY and SMNVEV (reference sequence). The CDR3 region is CASSFGANTEAFF. The CDR3, as DNA: TGTGCCAGCAGTTTTGGAGCGAACACTGAAGCTTTCTTT.

The V call is TRBV7-9, the J call TRBJ1-5; D not certain. CDR3 length: 16 residues. The V end was cut by 1 base, the J end by 2 bases, with 12 bases between. The germline CDR1 and CDR2 sequences are SEHNR and FQNEAQ (reference sequence). The CDR3 loop reads CASSLVGPVGNQPQHF. CDR3 in DNA: TGTGCCAGCAGCTTAGTCGGACCCGTGGGCAATCAGCCCCAGCATTTT. The entire variable domain, with the rest obtained from reference TRBV7-9 and TRBJ1-5, is as follows: DTGVSQNPRHKITKRGQNVTFRCDPISEHNRLYWYRQTLGQGPEFLTYFQNEAQLEKSRLLSDRFSAERPKGSFSTLEIQRTEQGDSAMYLCASSLVGPVGNQPQHFGDGTRLSIL.

The chain employs TRBV10-3 and TRBJ1-2; 7 bases are a match to TRBD1. CDR1 is ENHRY, CDR2 SYGVKD, per germline. V was pared by 0 bases and J by 10 bases, with 11 bases of the junction left unmatched. The CDR3 is made up of 15 amino acids. The CDR3 DNA reads as TGTGCCATCAGTGAGTCGGAATCGGGGACAGCGTCCTACACCTTC. Translated, it gives CAISESESGTASYTF.

This clone was recorded a few times. The CDR3 DNA follows: TGCAGCGTAGCCGTGACAGGCAACTATAATTCACCCCTCCACTTT. Encoded protein: CSVAVTGNYNSPLHF. V and J are TRBV29-1 and TRBJ1-6; weak D call: TRBD1 (6 bases). CDR3 length: 15 amino acids. Trimming left V 6 bases short and J 3 bases short, with 15 bases between. CDR1 SQVTM and CDR2 ANQGSEA come from the germline V gene.

There are a few counts of this clone. The CDR3 DNA is TGTGCCTGTCAGGGGGCTTGGGGGAACACTGAAGCTTTCTTT. This codes for CACQGAWGNTEAFF. The chain joins TRBV30 to TRBJ1-1; 8 bases match TRBD1. J was trimmed by 1 base and V by 6 bases; bases with no gene match: 7. Germline V gene lookup returns CDR1 GTSNPN and CDR2 SVGIG (reference sequence). The CDR3 runs 14 residues.

The chain has TRBV29-1 and TRBJ2-5, with D unresolved. The germline V gene has CDR1 SQVTM and CDR2 ANQGSEA. This CDR3 comprises 14 residues. The V end lost 1 base, the J end lost 0 bases, and 9 bases lay between the germline ends. The CDR3 here is CSVEVGQDQETQYF. In nucleotides, the CDR3 is TGCAGCGTTGAAGTCGGGCAGGACCAAGAGACCCAGTACTTC.

This clone was found once. The chain uses TRBV19 and TRBJ1-2, with D unresolved. Deletions cut 4 bases from V and 2 bases from J, with 8 bases between. The germline gives CDR1 LNHDA, CDR2 SQIVND (reference sequence). The CDR3 covers 13 residues. CDR3 sequence (DNA): TGTGCCAGTAGTAGGTCACAGAACTATGGCTACACCTTC. Residues: CASSRSQNYGYTF.

The J gene is TRBJ1-2, the V gene TRBV19, with TRBD1 matching 7 bases. The CDR3 has 15 residues. Germline V gene sequence: CDR1 LNHDA, CDR2 SQIVND (reference sequence). With 1 base clipped from V and 7 bases from J, the junction kept 9 bases outside the gene matches. The CDR3 here is CASSIVEKRTGGYTF. The CDR3 bases are TGTGCCAGTAGTATAGTCGAGAAGAGGACAGGTGGCTACACCTTC.

This sequence joins TRBV5-1 and TRBJ2-1; the D gene is possibly TRBD2 (5 bases). The CDR3 is 16 amino acids. The V gene lost 0 bases and the J gene lost 4 bases, with 14 bases spanning the gap. CDR1 is SGHRS, CDR2 YFSETQ, per germline. The CDR3 is CASSLERYPSYNEQFF. CDR3 bases: TGCGCCAGCAGCTTGGAGCGGTATCCGTCATACAATGAGCAGTTCTTC. Full variable domain (missing parts from reference TRBV5-1 and TRBJ2-1): KAGVTQTPRYLIKTRGQQVTLSCSPISGHRSVSWYQQTPGQGLQFLFEYFSETQRNKGNFPGRFSGRQFSNSRSEMNVSTLELGDSALYLCASSLERYPSYNEQFFGPGTRLTVL.